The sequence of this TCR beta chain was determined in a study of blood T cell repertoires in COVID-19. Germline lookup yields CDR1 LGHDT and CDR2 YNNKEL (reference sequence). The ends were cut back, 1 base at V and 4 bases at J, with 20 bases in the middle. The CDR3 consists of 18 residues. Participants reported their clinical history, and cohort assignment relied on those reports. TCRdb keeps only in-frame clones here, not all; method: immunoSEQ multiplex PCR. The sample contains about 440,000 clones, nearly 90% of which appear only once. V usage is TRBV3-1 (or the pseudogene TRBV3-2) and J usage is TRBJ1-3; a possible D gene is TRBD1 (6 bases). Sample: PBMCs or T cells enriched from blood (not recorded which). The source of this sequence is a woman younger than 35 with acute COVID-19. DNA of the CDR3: TGTGCCAGCAGCCAAGGTACGAGGGGGATTATCGTAGGAAACACCATATATTTT. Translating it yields CASSQGTRGIIVGNTIYF.